Following are 31 T cell receptor beta chains from one sample sequenced in a study of PD-1 blockade in classical Hodgkin lymphoma. Method: immunoSEQ multiplex PCR; TCRdb's copy keeps in-frame clones and lacks some. In the table there are around 28,000 clones, around 83% of which are singletons. Time point in this sample: cycle 4 day 1 (C4D1), after around six weeks of nivolumab. After autologous stem cell transplantation all patients relapsed, and prior brentuximab vedotin exposure differed between cohorts. Out of thawed PBMCs, magnetic negative selection purified CD4+ T cells. Specimen: CD4+ T cells from blood, collected before the fourth cycle of nivolumab. The receptors were gathered from a human donor with classical Hodgkin lymphoma.

This clone was seen a handful of times. The chain combines TRBV6-6 with TRBJ1-2, with TRBD1 matching over 9 bases. Germline loops: CDR1 MNHNY, CDR2 SVGAGI (reference sequence). This CDR3 contains 12 residues. V was clipped by 5 bases and J by 10 bases; unmatched bases: 5. CDR3 in amino acids: CASSMDRGVYTF. In DNA, the CDR3 is TGTGCCAGCAGTATGGACAGGGGAGTCTACACCTTC.

This clone has just a few counts. The chain has TRBV7-2 and TRBJ1-6, with 8 bases identical to TRBD1. The germline V gene has CDR1 SGHTA and CDR2 FQGNSA. The CDR3 is made up of 17 amino acids. V dropped 5 bases and J dropped 7; count of bases not matched to a gene: 13. The DNA of the CDR3 is TGTGCCAGCAGCCCAGACAGGGGTGATGTTGGGAATTCACCCCTCCACTTT. Amino acids: CASSPDRGDVGNSPLHF.

The J gene is TRBJ2-1, the V gene TRBV5-8; possibly TRBD1 for D (6 bases). V gave up 2 bases and J gave up 10 bases, with 13 bases separating them. This CDR3 spans 13 amino acids. Germline assignment: CDR1 SGHTS and CDR2 YDEGEE. CDR3 residues: CASSFLQGHEQFF. Here the CDR3 DNA reads TGTGCCAGCAGCTTCCTACAGGGTCACGAGCAGTTCTTC.

The gene calls are TRBV6-5 and TRBJ2-2, with TRBD2 matching 9 bases. Germline V gene sequence: CDR1 MNHEY, CDR2 SVGAGI. The trim removed 6 bases at V and 6 bases at J, leaving 8 bases unmatched. This CDR3 has 15 amino acids. The CDR3 region is CASSHGGGAAGELFF. DNA for the CDR3: TGTGCCAGCAGCCACGGCGGGGGGGCGGCCGGGGAGCTGTTTTTT.

The J gene is TRBJ2-1, the V gene TRBV11-2, with D perhaps being TRBD1 or TRBD2 (5 bases each). Germline CDR1 is SGHAT and CDR2 is FQNNGV. The CDR3 length is 15 residues. Trimming shortened V by 1 base and J by 7 bases, and 14 bases separated the two germline ends. CDR3 bases: TGTGCCAGCAGCTTAGGGTTCGGGAAGGGGAATGAGCAGTTCTTC. As protein: CASSLGFGKGNEQFF.

This clone was observed a single time. V and J are TRBV6-5 and TRBJ1-2; a possible D gene is TRBD1 (6 bases). V was pared by 4 bases and J by 2 bases, with 11 bases between. Germline V gives CDR1 MNHEY, CDR2 SVGAGI. This CDR3 comprises 14 residues. The CDR3 region is CASSWLGGNYGYTF. For the CDR3, the DNA is TGTGCCAGCAGTTGGCTGGGGGGCAACTATGGCTACACCTTC.

J is TRBJ1-1 and V is TRBV28, with TRBD1 matching over 8 bases. The CDR3 totals 14 residues. Trimming cost V 1 base and J 5 bases; bases outside gene matches: 3. Per germline, CDR1 MDHEN and CDR2 SYDVKM. In DNA form, the CDR3 reads TGTGCCAGCAGTTTATCAGGGGGCATGACTGAAGCTTTCTTT. It translates to CASSLSGGMTEAFF.

The chain recombines TRBV20-1 with TRBJ2-7; the D is unclear. CDR3 length: 11 amino acids. Trimming stripped 2 bases from V and 7 bases from J, with 9 bases between. CDR1 and CDR2 (germline): DFQATT, SNEGSKA (reference sequence). CDR3 sequence (DNA): TGCAGTGCTAGACCTCAGAGGGAGCAGTACTTC. Translating gives CSARPQREQYF.

The chain carries TRBV13 and TRBJ2-5; TRBD2 matches 9 bases. The CDR3 length is 19 residues. J was trimmed by 5 bases and V by 3 bases; bases with no gene match: 19. The germline V gene encodes CDR1 PRHDT and CDR2 FYEKMQ (reference sequence). The DNA of the CDR3 is TGTGCCAGCAGCTTGATTCGAGGACTAGCGATTAAGGGTTCGGAGACCCAGTACTTC. This sequence encodes CASSLIRGLAIKGSETQYF.

The chain employs TRBV5-5 and TRBJ2-3; D possibly uses TRBD1 or TRBD2 (6 bases each). Germline loops: CDR1 SGHKS, CDR2 YYEKEE (reference sequence). The V end was cut by 3 bases, the J end by 3 bases, with 14 bases between. The CDR3 totals 15 residues. This chain's CDR3 is CASSWGATRTDTQYF. Written as DNA, the CDR3 is TGTGCCAGCAGCTGGGGGGCCACTAGGACAGATACGCAGTATTTT.

This clone was observed once. The rearrangement links TRBV10-3 to TRBJ1-4, with TRBD1 matching over 9 bases. This CDR3 contains 12 residues. The trim removed 11 bases at V and 5 bases at J, leaving 3 bases unmatched. CDR1 and CDR2 (germline): ENHRY, SYGVKD. DNA of the CDR3: TGTGCCGCCGGACAGGGGAATGAAAAACTGTTTTTT. Its protein product is CAAGQGNEKLFF.

The rearrangement uses TRBV9 and TRBJ2-4, with 11 bases fitting TRBD2. The CDR3 spans 14 residues. Germline V gene data show CDR1 as SGDLS and CDR2 as YYNGEE. The V gene end was trimmed by 4 bases and the J gene end by 7 bases; junction bases not matched to a gene: 4. CDR3 loop: CASSHSGGANIQYF. CDR3 DNA: TGTGCCAGCAGCCATAGCGGGGGGGCTAACATTCAGTACTTC.

The rearrangement joins TRBV29-1 to TRBJ2-3; D is undetermined. CDR3 length: 13 residues. The ends were cut back, 1 base at V and 1 base at J, with 6 bases in the middle. CDR1 SQVTM and CDR2 ANQGSEA come from the germline V gene. This CDR3 reads CSVEVPGTDTQYF. The CDR3 DNA reads TGCAGCGTTGAAGTACCGGGCACAGATACGCAGTATTTT.

The rearrangement joins TRBV29-1 to TRBJ2-3; D possibly corresponds to TRBD2 (6 bases). The CDR3 runs to 14 residues. V dropped 3 bases and J dropped 0 bases, with 10 bases sitting between them. Germline CDR1 and CDR2: SQVTM and ANQGSEA. The CDR3: CSVEVSGSTDTQYF. Written as DNA, the CDR3 is TGCAGCGTTGAGGTTAGCGGAAGCACAGATACGCAGTATTTT.

The V call is TRBV18, the J call TRBJ2-2, with TRBD2 matching 12 bases. This CDR3 comprises 16 residues. Germline CDR1 KGHSH, CDR2 LQKENI. The V gene end was trimmed by 4 bases and the J gene end by 4 bases; junction bases not matched to a gene: 4. The chain's CDR3 is CASSQGLAGSTGELFF. DNA for the CDR3: TGTGCCAGCTCACAGGGACTAGCGGGCTCCACCGGGGAGCTGTTTTTT. Filled out from reference TRBV18 and TRBJ2-2, the complete variable domain reads NAGVMQNPRHLVRRRGQEARLRCSPMKGHSHVYWYRQLPEEGLKFMVYLQKENIIDESGMPKERFSAEFPKEGPSILRIQQVVRGDSAAYFCASSQGLAGSTGELFFGEGSRLTVL.

The chain couples TRBV28 to TRBJ2-7; D might be TRBD1 (5 bases). Germline CDR1 is MDHEN and CDR2 is SYDVKM. CDR3 length equals 12 residues. Trimming took off 2 bases at V and 9 bases at J, with 11 bases between the two ends. CDR3 in amino acids: CASSLQGVGQYF. The CDR3 bases are TGTGCCAGCAGTTTACAGGGTGTCGGGCAGTACTTC.

The chain combines TRBV7-8 with TRBJ2-4; 9 bases fit TRBD1. This CDR3 is built from 16 residues. Germline CDR1 is SGHVS and CDR2 is FQNEAQ. The V gene end was trimmed by 5 bases and the J gene end by 3 bases; junction bases not matched to a gene: 8. Here the CDR3 reads CASSPVGQGRKNIQYF. The CDR3, as DNA: TGTGCCAGCAGCCCAGTCGGACAGGGGCGCAAAAACATTCAGTACTTC.

V gene TRBV5-1 combines with J gene TRBJ2-3; 7 bases align to TRBD1. From germline, CDR1 is SGHRS and CDR2 YFSETQ. CDR3 size: 15 residues. V lost 4 bases, J lost 1 base, and 6 bases stayed unmatched. The CDR3 spells CASSKGGAGTDTQYF. The CDR3, as DNA: TGCGCCAGCAGCAAAGGGGGCGCGGGCACAGATACGCAGTATTTT.

This clone has just one count. This chain links TRBV30 with TRBJ1-1; D remains ambiguous. Germline V gene data show CDR1 as GTSNPN and CDR2 as SVGIG (reference sequence). The CDR3 totals 10 residues. The CDR3 spells CAIGRAEAFF. The CDR3 bases are TGTGCTATTGGGAGGGCTGAAGCTTTCTTT.

This chain uses TRBV6-5 with TRBJ1-6; the D gene is possibly TRBD1 (6 bases). V was pared by 1 base and J by 6 bases, with 10 bases between. This CDR3 has 15 amino acids. Germline-derived CDR1 and CDR2 are MNHEY and SVGAGI. CDR3: CASSYWADSNSPLHF. The CDR3 DNA is TGTGCCAGCAGTTACTGGGCGGACAGTAATTCACCCCTCCACTTT.

The chain joins TRBV7-9 to TRBJ2-3; possible D gene TRBD1, 6 bases. The CDR3 runs to 12 residues. Germline assignment: CDR1 SEHNR and CDR2 FQNEAQ (reference sequence). The CDR3, as DNA: TGTGCAGGGGGACCTAGCACAGATACGCAGTATTTT. Encoded protein: CAGGPSTDTQYF.

The chain recombines TRBV29-1 with TRBJ2-7, with 10 nucleotides matching TRBD2. The germline V gene encodes CDR1 SQVTM and CDR2 ANQGSEA. CDR3 length: 13 amino acids. V shed 4 bases, J shed 7 bases, and the junction held 7 bases outside the gene matches. The DNA of the CDR3 is TGCAGCGTTGGACTAGCGGGCCCCTGGGAGCAGTACTTC. The encoded protein is CSVGLAGPWEQYF.

This clone was seen more than once but under ten times. DNA of the CDR3: TGTGCCAGCAGCTCCCCCCTGACTGAAGCTTTCTTT. This encodes CASSSPLTEAFF. The V call is TRBV28, the J call TRBJ1-1; no definite D call. Germline V CDR1 and CDR2: MDHEN, SYDVKM. This CDR3 spans 12 amino acids. Between the trimmed V and J ends, which lost 6 bases and 5 bases, there was a span of 10 bases.

This clone is a singleton in its sample. V usage is TRBV5-4 and J usage is TRBJ2-7, with TRBD1 matching over 10 bases. The V and J ends lost 6 bases and 5 bases, in that order; junction bases with no gene match: 14. The CDR3 has 16 residues. Germline values: CDR1 SGHNT, CDR2 YYREEE (reference sequence). CDR3 DNA sequence: TGTGCCAGCACTCCTGATAGGGACAGGGGTCGGCACGAGCAGTACTTC. This encodes CASTPDRDRGRHEQYF.

The CDR3: CASSILAGGSYEQYF. DNA of the CDR3: TGCGCCAGCAGCATACTAGCGGGAGGGTCCTACGAGCAGTACTTC. The gene calls are TRBV5-1 and TRBJ2-7; 13 bases are shared with TRBD2. The CDR3 covers 15 residues. Germline V lookup: CDR1 SGHRS, CDR2 YFSETQ. Germline trimming cut 4 bases from V and 1 base from J; bases unmatched to any gene: 2. The full variable domain, in which reference TRBV5-1 and TRBJ2-7 provide the parts outside the CDR3, is KAGVTQTPRYLIKTRGQQVTLSCSPISGHRSVSWYQQTPGQGLQFLFEYFSETQRNKGNFPGRFSGRQFSNSRSEMNVSTLELGDSALYLCASSILAGGSYEQYFGPGTRLTVT.

This sequence joins TRBV11-2 and TRBJ2-2; D might be TRBD2 (6 bases). This CDR3 is 19 amino acids long. Trimming pared 0 bases from V and 5 bases from J, leaving 22 bases between. Germline V gives CDR1 SGHAT, CDR2 FQNNGV. Written as DNA, the CDR3 is TGTGCCAGCAGCTTAGAGGGGGGTCTAGCGACCAGTTGGACCGGGGAGCTGTTTTTT. Translation: CASSLEGGLATSWTGELFF.

V is TRBV27 and J is TRBJ2-2; D possibly uses TRBD1 or TRBD2 (6 bases each). V was shortened by 6 bases and J by 4 bases, with 15 bases between the two germline ends. CDR3 length equals 15 residues. Germline V gene data show CDR1 as MNHEY and CDR2 as SMNVEV (reference sequence). CDR3 in DNA: TGTGCCAGCAGAGAGGGGGGTCCCTTCACCGGGGAGCTGTTTTTT. It translates to CASREGGPFTGELFF.

This clone was recorded a few times. This chain connects TRBV18 to TRBJ1-6; D is unclear. The CDR3 has 14 residues. The germline gives CDR1 KGHSH, CDR2 LQKENI. V lost 2 bases to trimming and J lost 0 bases, with 2 bases between them. CDR3 in DNA: TGTGCCAGCTCACCATCCTCCTATAATTCACCCCTCCACTTT. Its protein is CASSPSSYNSPLHF.

This chain links TRBV28 with TRBJ1-2, with D perhaps matching TRBD1 (6 bases). Germline assignment: CDR1 MDHEN and CDR2 SYDVKM. The V end lost 5 bases, the J end lost 4 bases, and 14 bases lay between the germline ends. This CDR3 has 14 residues. The CDR3 is CASSPLRGTYGYTF. CDR3 nucleotide sequence: TGTGCCAGCAGTCCCCTCAGGGGTACCTATGGCTACACCTTC.

The chain is built from TRBV4-1 and TRBJ2-1, with 8 positions matching TRBD1. Germline V gene data show CDR1 as MGHRA and CDR2 as YSYEKL. J gave up 8 bases and V 2 bases, and 8 bases lay outside the gene matches. This CDR3 comprises 15 residues. CDR3 protein: CASSQPGQVNDEQFF. The CDR3 DNA follows: TGCGCCAGCAGCCAACCGGGACAGGTGAACGATGAGCAGTTCTTC.

This CDR3 is CASSQSGPKNIQYF. As DNA, the CDR3 is TGTGCCAGCAGCCAGAGTGGGCCCAAAAACATTCAGTACTTC. The J gene is TRBJ2-4, the V gene TRBV6-5; no reliable D call. V lost 6 bases to trimming and J lost 2 bases, with 11 bases between them. CDR3 size: 14 residues. CDR1 and CDR2 from the germline V gene are MNHEY and SVGAGI.